This TCR beta chain was retrieved from a study of blood T cell repertoires in COVID-19 (dated by TCRdb to the early 2020s). At the level of the whole study: Samples covering the acute and convalescent phases of COVID-19 were provided by collaborators in the United States, Italy and Spain. Subjects who had been exposed to COVID-19, were actively infected with it, or had recovered from it provided the deeply sampled blood TCRbeta repertoires that made up the dataset. Samples were obtained from the ongoing ImmuneRACE study (first 160 participants) and from over a thousand subjects provided by 6 global collaborators. The repertoires were released in a freely available public database meant as a resource for research on the immune response to SARS-CoV-2. The material from the prospective study consisted of cDNA or gDNA derived from T cells, B-cell-depleted T cells, or PBMCs. A de-identified subject ID, COVID-19 status, age in years and sex were almost always included in the sample metadata. Where available, HLA class I and class II types were obtained from metadata supplied by the sample provider rather than from assay-based typing. Overall study outcomes, separate from this receptor: The quantity of clinical and demographic metadata differed by source and by participant and was supplied without curation.

V is shortened by 5 bases, J by 1 base, and the region joining them spans 12 bases. Counted from cysteine to phenylalanine, this CDR3 has 15 amino acids. Just CDR3 DNA is preserved here, 45 bases in frame from base 1. CDR1 and CDR2 are drawn from the germline V gene: ENHRY, SYGVKD. A word on this clone: The antigen this receptor binds is unknown. Base qualities are not at hand, and no much larger clone is one base apart.

TCRbeta CDR3 regions were amplified from genomic DNA using the immunoSEQ Assay, a bias-controlled multiplex PCR. The original pipeline was this. The number of nucleated cells in each sample was estimated by amplification of reference gene primers within the assay. To quantify the absolute abundance of each unique TCRbeta CDR3 rearrangement, sequence reads were collapsed and filtered. For each sample, productive Simpson clonality was calculated by taking the square root of Simpson's diversity index across productive rearrangements. The clones in this table, taken by TCRdb from immuneACCESS, are in-frame only. Not every clone is retained; where verified, under half of the shortfall comes from an unresolved V gene, and the cause of the rest is unknown. V and J calls and clone size are as listed in that table; D and trimming were resolved from the DNA. Within this sample are 300,000 to 350,000 clones, with 88% of them counted one time only. The ten largest make up around 1.6% of the sample.

In Seattle, one collaborating source enrolled patients while the infection was active and tracked those patients longitudinally over the course of disease. Each collaborating institution followed its own protocols to collect whole blood in K2EDTA tubes. Collaborator samples were shipped for TCRbeta analysis as frozen whole blood, isolated PBMCs, or DNA extracted from either sample type. The material sequenced was peripheral blood. The sequence links TRBV10-3 to TRBJ1-5; TRBD1 is a possible D gene, resting on 6 matching bases. The source is a woman aged 25 to 39 with COVID-19, enrolled during active disease. The CDR3 is CAISRGGASNQPQHF. At the DNA level, the sequence is TGTGCCATCAGTAGGGGGGGCGCGAGCAATCAGCCCCAGCATTTT.